A selection of T cell receptor beta chains follows, all from one sample in a study of shared clonotypes between healthy human individuals. Sequenced by immunoSEQ multiplex PCR; TCRdb stores in-frame clones only, minus some. The data hold 950,000 to 1,100,000 clones, with about 80% observed a single time. Specimen: memory CD4+ T cells from PBMCs. Receptors were obtained from a man younger than 35 in good health. Some clones in this sample may be carry-over from other donors' samples. The CDR3 runs from the conserved cysteine through the conserved F or W. Each record gives: clone size, D gene, V gene, J gene, CDR3 DNA, CDR3 protein. A D gene is named only where the DNA matches it firmly. Some rows mark clone size as missing; the rest say once, few, many or name a class of expanded clone.

size: NA; D: NA; V: TRBV28; J: TRBJ1-5; DNA: TGTGCCAGCAGTGACACGGGAGGAGGTCAGCCCCAGCATTTT; CDR3: CASSDTGGGQPQHF
size: NA; D: TRBD1; V: TRBV7-7; J: TRBJ2-5; DNA: TGTGCCAGCAGCTCAACAGGGGTCCGTCAGACCCAGTACTTC; CDR3: CASSSTGVRQTQYF
size: NA; D: NA; V: TRBV11-2; J: TRBJ2-7; DNA: TGTGCCAGCAGCCACCAACAAGGGGGGACTTTCGAGCAGTACTTC; CDR3: CASSHQQGGTFEQYF
size: NA; D: NA; V: TRBV5-1; J: TRBJ1-3; DNA: TGCGCCAGCAGCTCCGATGGAAACACCATATATTTT; CDR3: CASSSDGNTIYF
size: once; D: NA; V: TRBV6-5; J: TRBJ1-1; DNA: TGTGCCAGCAGTTACGAGGGGCGTCCACCAAAAGCTTTCTTT; CDR3: CASSYEGRPPKAFF
size: NA; D: TRBD2; V: TRBV5-1; J: TRBJ2-7; DNA: TGCGCCAGCAGCGACGGGACTAGCGGGGCCCGACAGTACTTC; CDR3: CASSDGTSGARQYF
size: once; D: NA; V: TRBV4-2; J: TRBJ1-2; DNA: TGTGCCAGCAGCCAAGGCAGATCTAACTATGGCTACACCTTC; CDR3: CASSQGRSNYGYTF
size: NA; D: NA; V: TRBV5-4; J: TRBJ2-7; DNA: TGTGCCAGCAGCTTTGAAGGACTATCCTACGAGCAGTACTTC; CDR3: CASSFEGLSYEQYF
size: NA; D: NA; V: TRBV9; J: TRBJ2-7; DNA: TGTGCCAGCAGCGTAGGAAAGGGTAGCGGTAGGACCTACGAGCAGTACTTC; CDR3: CASSVGKGSGRTYEQYF
size: NA; D: NA; V: TRBV4-3; J: TRBJ2-7; DNA: TGCGCCAGCAGCCAAGATCACCTATCCTACGAGCAGTACTTC; CDR3: CASSQDHLSYEQYF
size: NA; D: TRBD2; V: TRBV28; J: TRBJ2-2; DNA: TGTGCCAGCAGATCATTAGATTGGACTAGCGGGAGTTCCGGGGAGCTGTTTTTT; CDR3: CASRSLDWTSGSSGELFF
size: NA; D: TRBD1; V: TRBV7-9; J: TRBJ1-3; DNA: TGTGCCAGCAGCCCGGACAGGGGATCTGGAAACACCATATATTTT; CDR3: CASSPDRGSGNTIYF
size: few; D: TRBD2; V: TRBV30; J: TRBJ2-7; DNA: TGTGCCTGGAGGGCGGCGGGAGGGCCTGGGGGGCAGTACTTC; CDR3: CAWRAAGGPGGQYF
size: NA; D: NA; V: TRBV21-1; J: TRBJ1-5; DNA: TGTGCCAGCAGCAAAGTAGATGGCCTGGAGGGCCAGCCCCAGCATTTT; CDR3: CASSKVDGLEGQPQHF
size: few; D: NA; V: TRBV18; J: TRBJ1-1; DNA: TGTGCCAGCTCACCACCAGGGTCCTTGTCTGAAGCTTTCTTT; CDR3: CASSPPGSLSEAFF
size: NA; D: TRBD2; V: TRBV19; J: TRBJ2-1; DNA: TGTGCCAGTAGTATACTAGCGGGAGGGGACAATGAGCAGTTCTTC; CDR3: CASSILAGGDNEQFF
size: once; D: NA; V: TRBV7-3; J: TRBJ2-2; DNA: TGTGCCAGCAGCTTATTAGGGGGAACCGGGGAGCTGTTTTTT; CDR3: CASSLLGGTGELFF
size: NA; D: NA; V: TRBV4-3; J: TRBJ2-7; DNA: TGCGCCAGCAGCCAAGATCCGTTCAGTCCGTCCTACGAGCAGTACTTC; CDR3: CASSQDPFSPSYEQYF
size: once; D: NA; V: TRBV6-6; J: TRBJ2-7; DNA: TGTGCCAGCAGTCTCCCACAAGCTGGGGCAACCTACGAGCAGTACTTC; CDR3: CASSLPQAGATYEQYF
size: NA; D: NA; V: TRBV6-6; J: TRBJ1-1; DNA: TGTGCCAGCAGCTCTAGATCCGGGATGAACACTGAAGCTTTCTTT; CDR3: CASSSRSGMNTEAFF